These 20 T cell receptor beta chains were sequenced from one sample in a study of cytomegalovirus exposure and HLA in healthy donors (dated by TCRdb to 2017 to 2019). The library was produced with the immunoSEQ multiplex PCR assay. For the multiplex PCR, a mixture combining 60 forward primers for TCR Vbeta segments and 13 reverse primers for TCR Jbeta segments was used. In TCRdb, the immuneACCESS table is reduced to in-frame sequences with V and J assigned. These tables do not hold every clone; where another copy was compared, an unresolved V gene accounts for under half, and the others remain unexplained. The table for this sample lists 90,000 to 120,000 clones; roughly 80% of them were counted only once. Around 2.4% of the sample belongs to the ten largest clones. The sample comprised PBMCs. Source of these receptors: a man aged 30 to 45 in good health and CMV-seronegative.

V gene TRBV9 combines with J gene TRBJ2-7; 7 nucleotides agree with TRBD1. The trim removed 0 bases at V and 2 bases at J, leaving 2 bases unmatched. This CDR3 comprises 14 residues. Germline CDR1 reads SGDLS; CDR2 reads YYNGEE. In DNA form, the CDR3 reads TGTGCCAGCAGCGTAGACCAGGGGGCCTACGAGCAGTACTTC. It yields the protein CASSVDQGAYEQYF.

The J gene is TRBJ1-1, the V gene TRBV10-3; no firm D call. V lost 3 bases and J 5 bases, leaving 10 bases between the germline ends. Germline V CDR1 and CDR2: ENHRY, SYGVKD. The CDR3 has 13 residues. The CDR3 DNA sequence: TGTGCCATCAGTGATCCCTTCGGGACTGAAGCTTTCTTT. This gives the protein CAISDPFGTEAFF.

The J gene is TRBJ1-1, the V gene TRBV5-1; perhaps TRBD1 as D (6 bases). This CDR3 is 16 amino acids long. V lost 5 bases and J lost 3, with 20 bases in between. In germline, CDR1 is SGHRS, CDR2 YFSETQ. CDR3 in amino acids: CASSPRQGRGDTEAFF. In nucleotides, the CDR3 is TGCGCCAGCAGTCCTCGCCAGGGCAGGGGTGACACTGAAGCTTTCTTT.

Written as DNA, the CDR3 is TGTGCCAGCAGCTTAGATCTCCCAGGGAGGATCTATGGCTACACCTTC. This sequence encodes CASSLDLPGRIYGYTF. The chain couples TRBV11-2 to TRBJ1-2; tentative D call: TRBD1 (5 bases). CDR1 SGHAT and CDR2 FQNNGV come from the germline V gene. There are 16 residues in the CDR3. Trimming removed 0 bases from V and 4 bases from J, with 15 bases in between.

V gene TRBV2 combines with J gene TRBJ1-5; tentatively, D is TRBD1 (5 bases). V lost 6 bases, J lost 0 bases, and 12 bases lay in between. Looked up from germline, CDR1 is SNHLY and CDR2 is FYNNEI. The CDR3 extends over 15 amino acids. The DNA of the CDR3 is TGTGCCAGCAGGTCAGGGTCTTATAGCAATCAGCCCCAGCATTTT. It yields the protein CASRSGSYSNQPQHF.

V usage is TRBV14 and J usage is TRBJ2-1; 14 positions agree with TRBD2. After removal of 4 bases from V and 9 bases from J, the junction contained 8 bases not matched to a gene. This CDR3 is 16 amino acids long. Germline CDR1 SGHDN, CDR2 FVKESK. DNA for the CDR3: TGTGCCAGCAGCCGAACGGGACTAGCGGGAGCCGGTGAGCAGTTCTTC. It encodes CASSRTGLAGAGEQFF.

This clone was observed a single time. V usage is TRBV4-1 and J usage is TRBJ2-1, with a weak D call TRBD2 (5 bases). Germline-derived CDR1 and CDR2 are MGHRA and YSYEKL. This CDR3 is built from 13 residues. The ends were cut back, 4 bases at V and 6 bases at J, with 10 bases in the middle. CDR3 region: CASSPRAGNEQFF. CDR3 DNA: TGCGCCAGCAGCCCGAGGGCCGGCAATGAGCAGTTCTTC.

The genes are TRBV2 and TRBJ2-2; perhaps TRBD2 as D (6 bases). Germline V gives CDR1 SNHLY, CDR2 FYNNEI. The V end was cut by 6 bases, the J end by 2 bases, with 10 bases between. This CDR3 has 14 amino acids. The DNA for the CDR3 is TGTGCCAGCAGAGCCGGGACTAACACCGGGGAGCTGTTTTTT. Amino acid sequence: CASRAGTNTGELFF.

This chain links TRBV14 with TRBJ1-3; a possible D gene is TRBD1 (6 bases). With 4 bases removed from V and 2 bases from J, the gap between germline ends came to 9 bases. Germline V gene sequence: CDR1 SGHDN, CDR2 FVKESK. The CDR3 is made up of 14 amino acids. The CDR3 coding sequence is TGTGCCAGCAGCCCTAACAGGGCTGGAAACACCATATATTTT. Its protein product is CASSPNRAGNTIYF.

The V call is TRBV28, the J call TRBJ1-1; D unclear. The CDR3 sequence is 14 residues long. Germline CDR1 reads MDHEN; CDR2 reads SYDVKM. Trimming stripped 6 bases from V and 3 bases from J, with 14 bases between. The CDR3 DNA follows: TGTGCCAGCAGCCCCCGCCGCACATACACTGAAGCTTTCTTT. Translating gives CASSPRRTYTEAFF. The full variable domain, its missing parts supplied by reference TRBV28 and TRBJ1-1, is DVKVTQSSRYLVKRTGEKVFLECVQDMDHENMFWYRQDPGLGLRLIYFSYDVKMKEKGDIPEGYSVSREKKERFSLILESASTNQTSMYLCASSPRRTYTEAFFGQGTRLTVV.

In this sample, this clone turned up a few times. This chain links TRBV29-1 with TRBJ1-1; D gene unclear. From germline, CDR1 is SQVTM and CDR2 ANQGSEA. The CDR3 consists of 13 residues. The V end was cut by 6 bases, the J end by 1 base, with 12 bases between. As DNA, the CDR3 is TGCAGCGTAGCTATGAGCGAGAACACTGAAGCTTTCTTT. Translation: CSVAMSENTEAFF.

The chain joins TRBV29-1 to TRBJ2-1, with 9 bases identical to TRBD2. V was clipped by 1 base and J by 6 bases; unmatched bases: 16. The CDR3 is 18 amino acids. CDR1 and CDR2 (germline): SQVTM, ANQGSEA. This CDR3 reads CSVEGGGGGATMLNEQFF. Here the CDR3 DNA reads TGCAGCGTTGAAGGTGGCGGCGGGGGGGCCACGATGCTCAATGAGCAGTTCTTC.

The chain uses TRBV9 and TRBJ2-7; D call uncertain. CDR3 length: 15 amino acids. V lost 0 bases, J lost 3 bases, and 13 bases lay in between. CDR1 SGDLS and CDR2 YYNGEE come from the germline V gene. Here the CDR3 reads CASSVAPSVDYEQYF. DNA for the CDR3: TGTGCCAGCAGCGTAGCCCCGTCGGTAGACTACGAGCAGTACTTC.

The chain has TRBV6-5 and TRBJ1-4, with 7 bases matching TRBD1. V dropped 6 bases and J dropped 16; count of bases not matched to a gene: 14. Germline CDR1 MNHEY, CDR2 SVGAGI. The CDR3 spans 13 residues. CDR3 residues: CASRKAGGQVPFF. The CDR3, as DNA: TGTGCCAGCAGGAAAGCGGGCGGACAGGTCCCGTTTTTT.

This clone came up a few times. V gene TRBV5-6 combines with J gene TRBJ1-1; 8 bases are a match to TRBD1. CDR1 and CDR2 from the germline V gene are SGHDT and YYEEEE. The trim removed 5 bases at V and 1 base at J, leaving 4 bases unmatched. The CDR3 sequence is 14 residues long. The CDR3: CASSPGQGNTEAFF. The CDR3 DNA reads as TGTGCCAGCAGTCCCGGACAGGGGAACACTGAAGCTTTCTTT.

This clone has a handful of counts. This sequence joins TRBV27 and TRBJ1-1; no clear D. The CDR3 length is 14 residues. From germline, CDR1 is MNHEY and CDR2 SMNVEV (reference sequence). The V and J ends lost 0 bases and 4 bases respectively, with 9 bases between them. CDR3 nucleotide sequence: TGTGCCAGCAGTTTATCGCGGGTGGTCACTGAAGCTTTCTTT. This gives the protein CASSLSRVVTEAFF.

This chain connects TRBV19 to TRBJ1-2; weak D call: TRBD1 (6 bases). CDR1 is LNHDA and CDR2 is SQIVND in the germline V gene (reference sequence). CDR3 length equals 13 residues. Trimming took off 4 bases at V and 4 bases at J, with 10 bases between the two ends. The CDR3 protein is CASSRGRGYGYTF. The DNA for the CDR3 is TGTGCCAGTAGTAGGGGGCGCGGCTATGGCTACACCTTC.

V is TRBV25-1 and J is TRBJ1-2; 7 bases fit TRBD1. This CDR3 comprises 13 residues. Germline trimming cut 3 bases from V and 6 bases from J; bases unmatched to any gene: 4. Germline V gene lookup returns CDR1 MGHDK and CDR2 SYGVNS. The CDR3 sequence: CASSEHTGDGYTF. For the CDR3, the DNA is TGTGCCAGCAGTGAGCATACAGGGGATGGCTACACCTTC.

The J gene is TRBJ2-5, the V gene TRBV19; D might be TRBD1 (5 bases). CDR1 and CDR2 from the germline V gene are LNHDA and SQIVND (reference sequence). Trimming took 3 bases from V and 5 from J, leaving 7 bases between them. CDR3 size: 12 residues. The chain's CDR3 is CASSIKGETQYF. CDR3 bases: TGTGCCAGTAGTATTAAGGGGGAGACCCAGTACTTC.

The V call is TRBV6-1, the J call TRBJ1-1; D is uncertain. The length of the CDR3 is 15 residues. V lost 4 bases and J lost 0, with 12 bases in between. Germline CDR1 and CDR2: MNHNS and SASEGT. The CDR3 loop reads CASSAKQVMNTEAFF. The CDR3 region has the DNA TGTGCCAGCAGTGCCAAGCAGGTCATGAACACTGAAGCTTTCTTT.